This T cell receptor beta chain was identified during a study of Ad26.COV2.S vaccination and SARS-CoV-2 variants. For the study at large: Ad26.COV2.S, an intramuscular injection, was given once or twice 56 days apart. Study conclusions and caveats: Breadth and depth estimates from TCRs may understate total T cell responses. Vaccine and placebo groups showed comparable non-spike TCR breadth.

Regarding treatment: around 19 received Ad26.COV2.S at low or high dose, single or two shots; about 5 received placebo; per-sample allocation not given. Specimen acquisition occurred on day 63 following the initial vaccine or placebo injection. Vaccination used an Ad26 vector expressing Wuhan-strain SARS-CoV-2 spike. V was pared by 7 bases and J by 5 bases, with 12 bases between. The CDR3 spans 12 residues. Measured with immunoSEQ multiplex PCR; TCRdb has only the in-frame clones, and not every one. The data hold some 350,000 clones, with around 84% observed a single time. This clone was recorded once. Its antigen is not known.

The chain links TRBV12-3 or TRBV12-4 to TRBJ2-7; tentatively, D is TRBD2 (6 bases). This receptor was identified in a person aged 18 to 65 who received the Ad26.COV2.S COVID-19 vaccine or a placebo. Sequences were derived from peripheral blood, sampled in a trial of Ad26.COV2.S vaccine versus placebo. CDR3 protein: CASNWGEHEQYF. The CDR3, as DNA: TGTGCCAGCAACTGGGGGGAGCACGAGCAGTACTTC.